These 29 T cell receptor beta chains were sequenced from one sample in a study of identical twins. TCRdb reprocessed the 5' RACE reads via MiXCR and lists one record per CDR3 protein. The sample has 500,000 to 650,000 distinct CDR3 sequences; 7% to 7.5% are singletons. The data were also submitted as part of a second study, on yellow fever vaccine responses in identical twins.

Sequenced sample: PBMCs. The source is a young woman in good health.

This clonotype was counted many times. In DNA form, the CDR3 reads TGTGCCAGCAGTTTAGGCCCCATAGCCAAAAACATTCAGTACTTC. This codes for CASSLGPIAKNIQYF. This chain uses TRBV12-3 or TRBV12-4 with TRBJ2-4; no clear D. Trimming pared 1 base from V and 0 bases from J, leaving 7 bases between. The CDR3 spans 15 residues.

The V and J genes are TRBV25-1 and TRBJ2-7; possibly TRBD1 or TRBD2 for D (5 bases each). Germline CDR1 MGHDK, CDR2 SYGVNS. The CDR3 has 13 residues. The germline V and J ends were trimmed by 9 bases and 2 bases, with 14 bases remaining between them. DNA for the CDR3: TGTGCCAGTAGCTCCGGGGCTACCTACGAGCAGTACTTC. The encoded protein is CASSSGATYEQYF.

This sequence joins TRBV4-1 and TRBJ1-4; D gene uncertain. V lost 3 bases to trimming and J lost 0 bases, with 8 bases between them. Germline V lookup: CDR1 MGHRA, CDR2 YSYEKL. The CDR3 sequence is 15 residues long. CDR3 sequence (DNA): TGCGCCAGCAGCCACATATATCCAACTAATGAAAAACTGTTTTTT. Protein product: CASSHIYPTNEKLFF.

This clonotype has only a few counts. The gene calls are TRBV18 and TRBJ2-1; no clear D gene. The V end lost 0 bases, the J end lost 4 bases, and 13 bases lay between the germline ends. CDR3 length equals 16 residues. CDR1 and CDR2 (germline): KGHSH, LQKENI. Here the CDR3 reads CASSPPTGYTYNEQFF. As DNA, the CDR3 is TGTGCCAGCTCACCACCGACGGGCTACACTTACAATGAGCAGTTCTTC.

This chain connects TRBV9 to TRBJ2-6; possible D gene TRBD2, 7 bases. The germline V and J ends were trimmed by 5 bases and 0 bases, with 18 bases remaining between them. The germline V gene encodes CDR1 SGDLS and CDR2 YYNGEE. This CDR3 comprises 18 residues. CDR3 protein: CASSPEGGSDSGANVLTF. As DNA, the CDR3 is TGTGCCAGCAGTCCCGAGGGGGGGTCTGACTCTGGGGCCAACGTCCTGACTTTC.

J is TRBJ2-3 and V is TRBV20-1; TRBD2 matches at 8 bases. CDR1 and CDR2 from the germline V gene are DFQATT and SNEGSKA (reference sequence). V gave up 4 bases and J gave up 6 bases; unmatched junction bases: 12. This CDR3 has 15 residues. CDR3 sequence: CSAKIGGLAGDTQYF. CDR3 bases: TGCAGTGCTAAGATCGGAGGACTAGCAGGCGATACGCAGTATTTT.

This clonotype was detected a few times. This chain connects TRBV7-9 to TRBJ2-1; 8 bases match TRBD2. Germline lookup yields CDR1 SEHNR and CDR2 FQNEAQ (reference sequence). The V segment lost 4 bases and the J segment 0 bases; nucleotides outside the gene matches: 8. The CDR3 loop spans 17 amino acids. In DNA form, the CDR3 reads TGTGCCAGCAGCTCCCAAACTAGCGGAAGCTCCTACAATGAGCAGTTCTTC. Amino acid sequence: CASSSQTSGSSYNEQFF.

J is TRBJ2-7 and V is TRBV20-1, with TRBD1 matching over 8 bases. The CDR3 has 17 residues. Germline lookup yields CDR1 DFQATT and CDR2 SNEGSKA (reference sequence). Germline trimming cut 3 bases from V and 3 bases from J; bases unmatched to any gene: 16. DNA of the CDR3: TGCAGTGCTAGGTTAGCTGGCGCAGGGGGCCGGGACTACGAGCAGTACTTC. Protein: CSARLAGAGGRDYEQYF.

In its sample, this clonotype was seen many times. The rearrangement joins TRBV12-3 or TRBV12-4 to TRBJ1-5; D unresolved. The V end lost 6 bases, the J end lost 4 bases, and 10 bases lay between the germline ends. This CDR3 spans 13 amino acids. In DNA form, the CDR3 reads TGTGCCAGCAGCCTCTCGCGGAATCAGCCCCAGCATTTT. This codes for CASSLSRNQPQHF.

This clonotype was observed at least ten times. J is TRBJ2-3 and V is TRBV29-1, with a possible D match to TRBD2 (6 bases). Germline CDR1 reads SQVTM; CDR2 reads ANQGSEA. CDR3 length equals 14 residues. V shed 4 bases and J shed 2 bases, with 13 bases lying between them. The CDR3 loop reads CSVGGGGNTDTQYF. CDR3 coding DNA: TGCAGCGTTGGGGGCGGAGGGAACACAGATACGCAGTATTTT.

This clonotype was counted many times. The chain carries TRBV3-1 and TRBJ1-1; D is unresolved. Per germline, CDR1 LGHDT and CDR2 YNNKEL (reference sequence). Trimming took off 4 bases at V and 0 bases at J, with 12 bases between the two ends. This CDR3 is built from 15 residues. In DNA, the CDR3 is TGTGCCAGCAGCCGTCCCGGCAGCATGAACACTGAAGCTTTCTTT. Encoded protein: CASSRPGSMNTEAFF.

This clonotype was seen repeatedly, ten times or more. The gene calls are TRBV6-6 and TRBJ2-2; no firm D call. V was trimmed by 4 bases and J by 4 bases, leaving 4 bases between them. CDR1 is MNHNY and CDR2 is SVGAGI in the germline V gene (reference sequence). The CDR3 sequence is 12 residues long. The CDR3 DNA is TGTGCCAGCAGTTTAGCCACCGGGGAGCTGTTTTTT. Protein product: CASSLATGELFF.

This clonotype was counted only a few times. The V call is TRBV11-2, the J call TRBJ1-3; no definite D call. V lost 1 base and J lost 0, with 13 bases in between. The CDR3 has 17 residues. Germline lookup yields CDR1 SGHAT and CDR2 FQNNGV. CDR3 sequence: CASSLASFGSSGNTIYF. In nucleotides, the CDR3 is TGTGCCAGCAGCTTAGCTTCTTTTGGTAGCTCTGGAAACACCATATATTTT. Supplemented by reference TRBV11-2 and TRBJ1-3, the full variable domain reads EAGVAQSPRYKIIEKRQSVAFWCNPISGHATLYWYQQILGQGPKLLIQFQNNGVVDDSQLPKDRFSAERLKGVDSTLKIQPAKLEDSAVYLCASSLASFGSSGNTIYFGEGSWLTVV.

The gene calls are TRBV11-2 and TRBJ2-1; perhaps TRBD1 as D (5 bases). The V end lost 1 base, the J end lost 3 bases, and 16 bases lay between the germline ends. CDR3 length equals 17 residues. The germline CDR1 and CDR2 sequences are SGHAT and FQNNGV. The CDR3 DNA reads TGTGCCAGCAGCTTAGGTCGTGGGCAGGACATCTACAATGAGCAGTTCTTC. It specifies CASSLGRGQDIYNEQFF.

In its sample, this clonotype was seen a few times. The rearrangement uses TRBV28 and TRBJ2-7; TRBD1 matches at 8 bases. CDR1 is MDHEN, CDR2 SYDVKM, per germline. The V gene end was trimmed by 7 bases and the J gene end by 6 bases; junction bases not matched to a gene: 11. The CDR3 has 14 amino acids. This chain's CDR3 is CASNRGTGLSEQYV. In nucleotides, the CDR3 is TGTGCCAGCAACCGCGGGACAGGACTTAGCGAGCAGTACGTC.

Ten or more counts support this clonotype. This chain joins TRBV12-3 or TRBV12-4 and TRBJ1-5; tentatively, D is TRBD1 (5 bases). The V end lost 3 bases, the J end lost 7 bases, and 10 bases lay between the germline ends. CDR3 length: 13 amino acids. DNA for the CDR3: TGTGCCAGCAGTTTGAGCAGGGTCCAGCCCCAGCATTTT. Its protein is CASSLSRVQPQHF.

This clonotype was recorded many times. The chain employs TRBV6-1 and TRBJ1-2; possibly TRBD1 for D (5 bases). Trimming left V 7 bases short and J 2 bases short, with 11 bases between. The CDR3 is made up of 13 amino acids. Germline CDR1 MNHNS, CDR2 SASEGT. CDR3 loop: CASNPGPNYGYTF. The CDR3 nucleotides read TGTGCCAGCAACCCGGGACCCAACTATGGCTACACCTTC.

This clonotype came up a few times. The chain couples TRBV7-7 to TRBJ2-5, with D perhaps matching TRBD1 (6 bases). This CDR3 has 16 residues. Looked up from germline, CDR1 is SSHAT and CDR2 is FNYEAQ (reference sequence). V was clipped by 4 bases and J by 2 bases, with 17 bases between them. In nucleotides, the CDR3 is TGTGCCAGCAGCTACCTGCGACAGGCCGGTCAAGAGACCCAGTACTTC. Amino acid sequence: CASSYLRQAGQETQYF.

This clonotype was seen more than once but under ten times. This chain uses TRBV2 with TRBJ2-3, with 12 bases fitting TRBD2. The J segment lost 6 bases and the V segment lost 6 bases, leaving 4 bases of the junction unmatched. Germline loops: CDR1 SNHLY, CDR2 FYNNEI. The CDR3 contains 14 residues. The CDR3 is CASRRTSGVDTQYF. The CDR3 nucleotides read TGTGCCAGCAGGAGGACTAGCGGGGTGGATACGCAGTATTTT.

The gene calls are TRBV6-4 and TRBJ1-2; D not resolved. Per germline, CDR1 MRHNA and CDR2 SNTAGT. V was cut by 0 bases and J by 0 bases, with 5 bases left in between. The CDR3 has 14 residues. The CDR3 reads CASSDSGANYGYTF. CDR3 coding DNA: TGTGCCAGCAGTGACTCGGGAGCTAACTATGGCTACACCTTC.

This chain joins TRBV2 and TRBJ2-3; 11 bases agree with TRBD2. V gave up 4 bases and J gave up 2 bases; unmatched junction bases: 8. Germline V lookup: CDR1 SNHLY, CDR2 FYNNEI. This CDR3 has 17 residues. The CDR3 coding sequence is TGTGCCAGCAGTGCGACAAGACTAGCGGGACCCACAGATACGCAGTATTTT. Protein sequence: CASSATRLAGPTDTQYF.

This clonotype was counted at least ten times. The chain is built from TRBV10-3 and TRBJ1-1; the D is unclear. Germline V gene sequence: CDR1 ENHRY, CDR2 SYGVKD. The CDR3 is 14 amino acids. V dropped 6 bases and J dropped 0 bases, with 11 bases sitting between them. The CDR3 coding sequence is TGTGCCATCAGCCGAGGGCCCATGAACACTGAAGCTTTCTTT. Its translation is CAISRGPMNTEAFF.

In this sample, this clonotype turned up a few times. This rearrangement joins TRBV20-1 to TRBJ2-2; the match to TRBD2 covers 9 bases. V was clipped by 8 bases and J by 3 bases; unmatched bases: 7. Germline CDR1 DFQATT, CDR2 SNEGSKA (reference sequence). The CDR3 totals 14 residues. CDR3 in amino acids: CSIKRGADTGELFF. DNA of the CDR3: TGCAGTATAAAGCGGGGGGCTGACACCGGGGAGCTGTTTTTT.

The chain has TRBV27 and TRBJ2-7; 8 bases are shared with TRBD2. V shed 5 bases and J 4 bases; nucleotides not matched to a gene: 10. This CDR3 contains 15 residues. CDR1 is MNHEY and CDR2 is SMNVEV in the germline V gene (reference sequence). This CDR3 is CASSPGAGGRYEQYF. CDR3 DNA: TGTGCCAGCAGTCCAGGGGCGGGAGGAAGATACGAGCAGTACTTC.

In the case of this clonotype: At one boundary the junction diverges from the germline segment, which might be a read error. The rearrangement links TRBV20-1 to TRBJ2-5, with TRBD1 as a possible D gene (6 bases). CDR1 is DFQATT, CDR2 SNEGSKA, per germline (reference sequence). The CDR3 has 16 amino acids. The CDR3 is CCARDWAGDTEETQYF. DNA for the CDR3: TGCTGTGCTAGAGATTGGGCAGGGGATACTGAAGAGACCCAGTACTTC.

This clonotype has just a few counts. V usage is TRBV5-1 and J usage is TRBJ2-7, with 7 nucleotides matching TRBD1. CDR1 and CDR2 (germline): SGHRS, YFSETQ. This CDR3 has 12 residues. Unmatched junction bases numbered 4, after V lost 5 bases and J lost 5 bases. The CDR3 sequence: CASRKQGHEQYV. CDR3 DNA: TGCGCCAGCAGGAAACAGGGGCACGAGCAGTACGTC.

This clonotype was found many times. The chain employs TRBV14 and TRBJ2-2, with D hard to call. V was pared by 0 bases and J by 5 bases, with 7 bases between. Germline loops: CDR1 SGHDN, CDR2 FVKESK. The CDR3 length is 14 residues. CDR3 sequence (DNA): TGTGCCAGCAGCCAAGAGTTAGGGACCGGGGAGCTGTTTTTT. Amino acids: CASSQELGTGELFF.

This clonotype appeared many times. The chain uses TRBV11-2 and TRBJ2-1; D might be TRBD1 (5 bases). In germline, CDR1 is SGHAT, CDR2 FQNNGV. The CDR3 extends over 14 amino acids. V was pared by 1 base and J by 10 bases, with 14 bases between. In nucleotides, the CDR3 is TGTGCCAGCAGCTTAGTAGACAGACCCCCCGAGCAGTTCTTC. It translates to CASSLVDRPPEQFF.

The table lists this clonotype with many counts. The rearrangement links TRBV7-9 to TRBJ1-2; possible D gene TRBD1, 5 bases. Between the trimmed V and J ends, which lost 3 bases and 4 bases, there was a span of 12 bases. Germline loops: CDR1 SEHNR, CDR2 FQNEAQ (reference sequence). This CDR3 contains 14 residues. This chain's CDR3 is CASSLGGGSYGYTF. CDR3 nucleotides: TGTGCCAGCAGCTTGGGTGGGGGTAGCTATGGCTACACCTTC.